The following is a T cell receptor beta chain sequence with its context. Its antigen remains unidentified. The entry originates in a study of STAT5B mutations in CD4+ large granular lymphocyte leukemia. Study-level points and caveats: Patient CD4-sorted repertoires stayed more clonal than healthy ones after leukemic-clone removal.

Source study methods: A productive frequency of 2.59 x 10-5 was the lowest detectable. TCRdb's copy holds only in-frame clones and misses some; the assay was immunoSEQ multiplex PCR. That table furnishes V, J and clone size, whereas the DNA furnished D and trimming. The repertoire has about 33,000 clones, 60% to 80% of them found once; the top ten carry approximately 0.29%. The sample consisted of CD4+ T cells from blood buffy coats. The TCR sequence derives from a human donor in good health.

The CDR3 sequence: CAWSVGQGTTEQYF. The CDR3 region has the DNA TGTGCCTGGAGTGTAGGACAGGGGACTACGGAGCAGTACTTC. This chain links TRBV30 with TRBJ2-7, with 9 bases identical to TRBD1. J lost 7 bases, V lost 0 bases, and 7 bases had no gene match. The CDR3 has 14 residues. The germline V gene has CDR1 GTSNPN and CDR2 SVGIG (reference sequence).